These T cell receptor beta chains were read from a single sample in a study of cytotoxic CD8 clonotypes in ibrutinib-treated CLL. Measured with immunoSEQ multiplex PCR; TCRdb has only the in-frame clones, and not every one. This sample has more than 50,000 clones, with less than 75% found just once. The sample in question was PBMCs, obtained after 12 months of ibrutinib treatment. These receptors came from a human donor with chronic lymphocytic leukemia. The CDR3 runs from the conserved cysteine through the conserved F or W. The order of the fields is CDR3 protein, CDR3 DNA, J gene, clone size, D gene, V gene. The D gene is left open where the match is weak. Not every row has a clone size; where given, it reads once, few, many or a size class.

cdr3_aa: CASKMDRTNEKLFF
cdr3_nt: TGTGCCAGCAAGATGGATCGAACTAATGAAAAACTGTTTTTT
j_call: TRBJ1-4
clone_size: -
d_call: -
v_call: TRBV2

cdr3_aa: CASSLEQVGEQYF
cdr3_nt: TGTGCCAGCAGCTTAGAGCAGGTGGGCGAGCAGTACTTC
j_call: TRBJ2-7
clone_size: -
d_call: -
v_call: TRBV7-2

cdr3_aa: CASAPRGAQETQYF
cdr3_nt: TGTGCCAGTGCGCCAAGGGGGGCACAAGAGACCCAGTACTTC
j_call: TRBJ2-5
clone_size: -
d_call: -
v_call: TRBV28

cdr3_aa: CASSLGGGTNQPQHF
cdr3_nt: TGCGCCAGCAGCTTAGGGGGTGGGACCAATCAGCCCCAGCATTTT
j_call: TRBJ1-5
clone_size: -
d_call: -
v_call: TRBV5-1

cdr3_aa: CAWSALLAGGLREQYF
cdr3_nt: TGTGCCTGGAGTGCATTACTAGCGGGAGGGCTCAGAGAGCAGTACTTC
j_call: TRBJ2-7
clone_size: -
d_call: TRBD2
v_call: TRBV30

cdr3_aa: CASSRWDLSDTQYF
cdr3_nt: TGTGCCAGTAGTAGGTGGGACCTCTCAGATACGCAGTATTTT
j_call: TRBJ2-3
clone_size: many
d_call: -
v_call: TRBV19

cdr3_aa: CASSYAGNGYTF
cdr3_nt: TGTGCCAGCAGTTACGCCGGGAATGGCTACACCTTC
j_call: TRBJ1-2
clone_size: many
d_call: -
v_call: TRBV6-5

cdr3_aa: CASSGSGRSVDTQYF
cdr3_nt: TGTGCCAGCAGCGGTAGCGGGAGGTCAGTAGATACGCAGTATTTT
j_call: TRBJ2-3
clone_size: -
d_call: TRBD2
v_call: TRBV7-9

cdr3_aa: CASSFGPSRETQYF
cdr3_nt: TGTGCCAGCAGCTTCGGACCTAGCCGTGAGACCCAGTACTTC
j_call: TRBJ2-5
clone_size: -
d_call: -
v_call: TRBV7-2

cdr3_aa: CASSPGQGTHQPQHF
cdr3_nt: TGTGCCAGCAGCCCAGGACAGGGGACACATCAGCCCCAGCATTTT
j_call: TRBJ1-5
clone_size: -
d_call: TRBD1
v_call: TRBV9

cdr3_aa: CSAQLGRYTEAFF
cdr3_nt: TGCAGCGCACAGTTGGGGAGGTACACTGAAGCTTTCTTT
j_call: TRBJ1-1
clone_size: -
d_call: -
v_call: TRBV29-1

cdr3_aa: CASSLDILQSYEQYF
cdr3_nt: TGTGCCAGTAGTTTGGACATCCTACAGAGCTACGAGCAGTACTTC
j_call: TRBJ2-7
clone_size: many
d_call: -
v_call: TRBV19

cdr3_aa: CASSSGDYEQYF
cdr3_nt: TGTGCCAGTAGTAGCGGAGACTACGAGCAGTACTTC
j_call: TRBJ2-7
clone_size: few
d_call: -
v_call: TRBV19

cdr3_aa: CASSSRDRGLGYTF
cdr3_nt: TGTGCCAGCAGTTCCCGGGACAGGGGACTTGGCTACACCTTC
j_call: TRBJ1-2
clone_size: -
d_call: TRBD1
v_call: TRBV28

cdr3_aa: CASSFPLASEQFF
cdr3_nt: TGTGCCAGCAGTTTCCCGCTAGCTAGTGAGCAGTTCTTC
j_call: TRBJ2-1
clone_size: -
d_call: -
v_call: TRBV6-5

cdr3_aa: CASSIGGWEGNTIYF
cdr3_nt: TGTGCCAGTAGTATTGGCGGCTGGGAAGGAAACACCATATATTTT
j_call: TRBJ1-3
clone_size: -
d_call: -
v_call: TRBV19

cdr3_aa: CASSRGSGGLNNEQFF
cdr3_nt: TGTGCCAGCAGCCGGGGTAGCGGGGGACTAAACAATGAGCAGTTCTTC
j_call: TRBJ2-1
clone_size: -
d_call: TRBD2
v_call: TRBV4-2

cdr3_aa: CAISEPRQPYTYEQYF
cdr3_nt: TGTGCCATCAGTGAGCCACGACAGCCCTATACCTACGAGCAGTACTTC
j_call: TRBJ2-7
clone_size: few
d_call: -
v_call: TRBV10-3

cdr3_aa: CASSQWGENRRETQYF
cdr3_nt: TGTGCCAGCAGCCAGTGGGGGGAGAACAGAAGAGAGACCCAGTACTTC
j_call: TRBJ2-5
clone_size: -
d_call: -
v_call: TRBV14

cdr3_aa: CASSLALVGRDVVGGELFF
cdr3_nt: TGTGCCAGCAGCTTAGCTTTGGTAGGCAGGGACGTCGTTGGCGGGGAGCTGTTTTTT
j_call: TRBJ2-2
clone_size: once
d_call: -
v_call: TRBV7-6

cdr3_aa: CASSPSTGTRTQYF
cdr3_nt: TGTGCCAGCAGCCCAAGTACCGGGACTAGAACGCAGTATTTT
j_call: TRBJ2-3
clone_size: -
d_call: TRBD2
v_call: TRBV9

cdr3_aa: CASSSTGIGQPQHF
cdr3_nt: TGTGCCAGCAGTTCTACAGGGATCGGTCAGCCCCAGCATTTT
j_call: TRBJ1-5
clone_size: few
d_call: -
v_call: TRBV7-9

cdr3_aa: CASSQPRGTGELFF
cdr3_nt: TGTGCCAGCAGTCAACCCAGAGGTACCGGGGAGCTGTTTTTT
j_call: TRBJ2-2
clone_size: few
d_call: -
v_call: TRBV6-6

cdr3_aa: CASSPSDQGREQYF
cdr3_nt: TGCGCCAGCAGCCCAAGCGATCAAGGGCGCGAGCAGTACTTC
j_call: TRBJ2-7
clone_size: -
d_call: -
v_call: TRBV4-1

cdr3_aa: CASKPSGQNYEQYF
cdr3_nt: TGTGCCAGCAAACCTTCGGGACAGAACTACGAGCAGTACTTC
j_call: TRBJ2-7
clone_size: few
d_call: TRBD1
v_call: TRBV28

cdr3_aa: CSVSTRIGETQYF
cdr3_nt: TGCAGCGTTTCCACTAGAATCGGAGAGACCCAGTACTTC
j_call: TRBJ2-5
clone_size: -
d_call: -
v_call: TRBV29-1

cdr3_aa: CASSVGPFIVTGELFF
cdr3_nt: TGTGCCAGCAGCGTAGGTCCATTTATTGTCACCGGGGAGCTGTTTTTT
j_call: TRBJ2-2
clone_size: -
d_call: -
v_call: TRBV9

cdr3_aa: CASSSVILRDTEAFF
cdr3_nt: TGTGCCAGCAGCTCTGTGATCTTACGTGACACTGAAGCTTTCTTT
j_call: TRBJ1-1
clone_size: few
d_call: -
v_call: TRBV6-5

cdr3_aa: CASSFAGAEDTQYF
cdr3_nt: TGTGCCAGTAGTTTTGCGGGAGCTGAAGATACGCAGTATTTT
j_call: TRBJ2-3
clone_size: -
d_call: TRBD2
v_call: TRBV19

cdr3_aa: CASSLLGTDTQYF
cdr3_nt: TGTGCCAGTAGTCTCCTCGGCACAGATACGCAGTATTTT
j_call: TRBJ2-3
clone_size: -
d_call: -
v_call: TRBV19

cdr3_aa: CASSENRGRDQPQHF
cdr3_nt: TGCGCCAGCAGTGAGAACAGGGGAAGGGATCAGCCCCAGCATTTT
j_call: TRBJ1-5
clone_size: -
d_call: TRBD1
v_call: TRBV10-2

cdr3_aa: CASSFFVRGNTEAFF
cdr3_nt: TGTGCCAGCAGTTTCTTCGTCAGGGGGAACACTGAAGCTTTCTTT
j_call: TRBJ1-1
clone_size: few
d_call: -
v_call: TRBV28

cdr3_aa: CASSLTTDTQYF
cdr3_nt: TGTGCCAGCAGCCTTACCACAGATACGCAGTATTTT
j_call: TRBJ2-3
clone_size: -
d_call: -
v_call: TRBV9

cdr3_aa: CSAGGGLQFF
cdr3_nt: TGCAGCGCCGGAGGTGGACTACAGTTCTTC
j_call: TRBJ2-1
clone_size: -
d_call: -
v_call: TRBV29-1

cdr3_aa: CASGGWSGNQPQHF
cdr3_nt: TGTGCCAGTGGGGGTTGGTCGGGCAATCAGCCCCAGCATTTT
j_call: TRBJ1-5
clone_size: -
d_call: -
v_call: TRBV2

cdr3_aa: CASSPDLGAADTQYF
cdr3_nt: TGTGCCAGCAGCCCAGACTTGGGGGCCGCAGATACGCAGTATTTT
j_call: TRBJ2-3
clone_size: -
d_call: -
v_call: TRBV2

cdr3_aa: CASRSLRLSQNEQFF
cdr3_nt: TGTGCCAGCAGATCACTTAGGTTGTCGCAGAATGAGCAGTTCTTC
j_call: TRBJ2-1
clone_size: few
d_call: -
v_call: TRBV11-2

cdr3_aa: CASSELRGPGAGAFF
cdr3_nt: TGTGCCAGCAGTGAACTCAGGGGGCCCGGGGCCGGAGCTTTCTTT
j_call: TRBJ1-1
clone_size: -
d_call: TRBD1
v_call: TRBV6-1

cdr3_aa: CASSPQGPYNEQFF
cdr3_nt: TGTGCCAGTAGTCCGCAGGGACCCTACAATGAGCAGTTCTTC
j_call: TRBJ2-1
clone_size: many
d_call: -
v_call: TRBV19

cdr3_aa: CASSFLVSSEAFF
cdr3_nt: TGTGCCAGCAGTTTTTTAGTCTCCTCTGAAGCTTTCTTT
j_call: TRBJ1-1
clone_size: many
d_call: -
v_call: TRBV28

cdr3_aa: CASSVTRDTEAFF
cdr3_nt: TGTGCCAGCAGTGTAACTAGGGACACTGAAGCTTTCTTT
j_call: TRBJ1-1
clone_size: -
d_call: -
v_call: TRBV6-1

cdr3_aa: CASSLGQGSGYTF
cdr3_nt: TGTGCCAGCAGCTTAGGACAGGGGAGCGGCTACACCTTC
j_call: TRBJ1-2
clone_size: -
d_call: TRBD1
v_call: TRBV7-9

cdr3_aa: CASSLVTGRYQPQHF
cdr3_nt: TGTGCCAGCAGCTTGGTGACAGGGAGGTATCAGCCCCAGCATTTT
j_call: TRBJ1-5
clone_size: -
d_call: TRBD1
v_call: TRBV5-5

cdr3_aa: CASSSDRETQYF
cdr3_nt: TGTGCCAGCAGTTCGGACAGAGAGACCCAGTACTTC
j_call: TRBJ2-5
clone_size: -
d_call: -
v_call: TRBV27

cdr3_aa: CASKSEPFTDTQYF
cdr3_nt: TGTGCCAGTAAATCGGAACCTTTCACAGATACGCAGTATTTT
j_call: TRBJ2-3
clone_size: -
d_call: -
v_call: TRBV19

cdr3_aa: CATLDFLSYNEQFF
cdr3_nt: TGTGCCACCCTTGACTTCCTCTCCTACAATGAGCAGTTCTTC
j_call: TRBJ2-1
clone_size: -
d_call: -
v_call: TRBV6-1

cdr3_aa: CASTRGESNQPQHF
cdr3_nt: TGTGCCAGCACCAGGGGGGAAAGCAATCAGCCCCAGCATTTT
j_call: TRBJ1-5
clone_size: -
d_call: TRBD1
v_call: TRBV2